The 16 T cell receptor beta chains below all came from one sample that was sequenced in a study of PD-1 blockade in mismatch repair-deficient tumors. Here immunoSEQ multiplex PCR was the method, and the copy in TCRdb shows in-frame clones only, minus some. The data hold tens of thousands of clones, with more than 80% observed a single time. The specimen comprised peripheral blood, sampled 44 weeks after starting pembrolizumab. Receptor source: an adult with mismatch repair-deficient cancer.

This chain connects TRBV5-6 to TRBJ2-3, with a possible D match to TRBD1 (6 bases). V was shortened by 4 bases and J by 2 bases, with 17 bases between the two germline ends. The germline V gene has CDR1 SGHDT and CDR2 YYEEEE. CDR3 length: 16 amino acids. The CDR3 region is CASSPYGTHDTDTQYF. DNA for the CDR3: TGTGCCAGCAGCCCATACGGGACACACGACACAGATACGCAGTATTTT.

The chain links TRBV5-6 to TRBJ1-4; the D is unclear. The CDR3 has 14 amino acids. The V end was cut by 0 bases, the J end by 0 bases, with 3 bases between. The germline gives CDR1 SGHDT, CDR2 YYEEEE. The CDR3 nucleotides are TGTGCCAGCAGCTTGGATACAACTAATGAAAAACTGTTTTTT. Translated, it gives CASSLDTTNEKLFF. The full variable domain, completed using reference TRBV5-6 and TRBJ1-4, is DAGVTQSPTHLIKTRGQQVTLRCSPKSGHDTVSWYQQALGQGPQFIFQYYEEEERQRGNFPDRFSGHQFPNYSSELNVNALLLGDSALYLCASSLDTTNEKLFFGSGTQLSVL.

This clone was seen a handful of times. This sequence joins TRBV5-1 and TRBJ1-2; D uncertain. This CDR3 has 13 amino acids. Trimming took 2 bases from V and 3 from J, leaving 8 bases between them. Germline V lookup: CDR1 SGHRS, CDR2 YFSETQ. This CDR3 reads CASSLREDYGYTF. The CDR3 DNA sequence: TGCGCCAGCAGCTTAAGAGAGGACTATGGCTACACCTTC. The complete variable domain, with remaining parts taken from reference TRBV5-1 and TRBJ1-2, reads KAGVTQTPRYLIKTRGQQVTLSCSPISGHRSVSWYQQTPGQGLQFLFEYFSETQRNKGNFPGRFSGRQFSNSRSEMNVSTLELGDSALYLCASSLREDYGYTFGSGTRLTVV.

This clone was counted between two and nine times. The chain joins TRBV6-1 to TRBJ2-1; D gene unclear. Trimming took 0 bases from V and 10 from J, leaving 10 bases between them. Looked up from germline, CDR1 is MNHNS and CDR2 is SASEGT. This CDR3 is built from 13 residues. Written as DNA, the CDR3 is TGTGCCAGCAGTGAAGCGCTTCGGCGGGAGCAGTTCTTC. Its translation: CASSEALRREQFF.

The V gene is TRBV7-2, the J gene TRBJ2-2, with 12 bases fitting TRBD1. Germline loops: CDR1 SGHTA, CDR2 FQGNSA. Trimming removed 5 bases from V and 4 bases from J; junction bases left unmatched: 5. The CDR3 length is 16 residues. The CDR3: CASSPGTGGTTGELFF. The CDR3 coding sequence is TGTGCCAGCAGCCCAGGGACAGGGGGCACCACCGGGGAGCTGTTTTTT.

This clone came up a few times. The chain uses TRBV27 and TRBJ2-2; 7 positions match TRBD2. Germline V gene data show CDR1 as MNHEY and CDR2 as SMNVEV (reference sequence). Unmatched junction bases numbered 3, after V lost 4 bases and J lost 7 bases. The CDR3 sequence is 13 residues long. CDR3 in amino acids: CASSWTSRGELFF. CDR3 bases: TGTGCCAGCAGTTGGACTAGTCGCGGGGAGCTGTTTTTT.

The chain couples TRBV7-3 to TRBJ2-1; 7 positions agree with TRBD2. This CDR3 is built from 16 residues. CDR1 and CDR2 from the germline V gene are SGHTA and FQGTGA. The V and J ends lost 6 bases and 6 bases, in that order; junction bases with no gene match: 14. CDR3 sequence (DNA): TGTGCCAGCAGTTCTACTAGGCGGGAGCTTAGCAATGAGCAGTTCTTC. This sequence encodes CASSSTRRELSNEQFF.

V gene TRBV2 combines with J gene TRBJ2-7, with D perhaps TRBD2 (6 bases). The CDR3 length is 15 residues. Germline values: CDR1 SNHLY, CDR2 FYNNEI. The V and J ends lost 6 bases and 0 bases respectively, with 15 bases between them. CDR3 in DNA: TGTGCCAGCAGATCTCAGGGACTTAGCTCCTACGAGCAGTACTTC. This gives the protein CASRSQGLSSYEQYF.

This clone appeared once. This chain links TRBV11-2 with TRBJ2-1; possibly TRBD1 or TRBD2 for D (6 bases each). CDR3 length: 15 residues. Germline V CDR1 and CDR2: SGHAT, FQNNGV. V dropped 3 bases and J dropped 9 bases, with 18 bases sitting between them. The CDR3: CASSLGAGPLVEQFF. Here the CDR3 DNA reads TGTGCCAGCAGCTTGGGGGCGGGACCCCTAGTTGAGCAGTTCTTC.

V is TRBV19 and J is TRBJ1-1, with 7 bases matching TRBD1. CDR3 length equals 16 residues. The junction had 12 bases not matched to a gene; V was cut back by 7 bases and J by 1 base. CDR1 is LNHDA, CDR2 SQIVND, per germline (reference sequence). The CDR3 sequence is CASNIASQGSNTEAFF. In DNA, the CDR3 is TGTGCCAGTAATATTGCTTCACAGGGGTCGAACACTGAAGCTTTCTTT.

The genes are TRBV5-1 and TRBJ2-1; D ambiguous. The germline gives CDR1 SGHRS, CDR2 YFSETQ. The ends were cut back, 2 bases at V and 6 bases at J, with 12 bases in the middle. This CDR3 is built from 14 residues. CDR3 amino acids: CASSFGLHSNEQFF. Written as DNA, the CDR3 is TGCGCCAGCAGCTTTGGCTTACACTCCAATGAGCAGTTCTTC.

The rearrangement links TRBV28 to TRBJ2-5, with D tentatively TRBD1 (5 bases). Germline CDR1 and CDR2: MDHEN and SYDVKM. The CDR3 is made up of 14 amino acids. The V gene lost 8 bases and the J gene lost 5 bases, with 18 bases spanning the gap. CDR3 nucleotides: TGTGCCAGCCGCCTGGGGCTCAGGGTCGAGACCCAGTACTTC. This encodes CASRLGLRVETQYF.

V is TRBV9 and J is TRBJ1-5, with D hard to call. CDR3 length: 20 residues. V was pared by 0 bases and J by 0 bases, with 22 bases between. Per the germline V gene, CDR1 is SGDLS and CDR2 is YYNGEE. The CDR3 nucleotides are TGTGCCAGCAGCGTAGGAGACGAAGGCTCTTTGGGTTATAGCAATCAGCCCCAGCATTTT. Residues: CASSVGDEGSLGYSNQPQHF.

CDR3 sequence: CASSQEDRGNGNQPQHF. The DNA of the CDR3 is TGCGCCAGCAGCCAAGAGGACAGGGGGAACGGGAATCAGCCCCAGCATTTT. V usage is TRBV4-1 and J usage is TRBJ1-5, with 10 bases matching TRBD1. The length of the CDR3 is 17 residues. Germline lookup yields CDR1 MGHRA and CDR2 YSYEKL. V lost 0 bases to trimming and J lost 4 bases; unmatched junction nucleotides: 6.

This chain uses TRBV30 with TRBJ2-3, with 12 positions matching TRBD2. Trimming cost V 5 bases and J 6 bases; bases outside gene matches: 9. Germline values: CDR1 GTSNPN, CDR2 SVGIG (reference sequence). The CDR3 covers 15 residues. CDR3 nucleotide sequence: TGTGCCTGGGACCGACTAGCGGGAGCCGGGGATACGCAGTATTTT. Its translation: CAWDRLAGAGDTQYF. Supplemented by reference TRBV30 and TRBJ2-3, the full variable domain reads SQTIHQWPATLVQPVGSPLSLECTVEGTSNPNLYWYRQAAGRGLQLLFYSVGIGQISSEVPQNLSASRPQDRQFILSSKKLLLSDSGFYLCAWDRLAGAGDTQYFGPGTRLTVL.

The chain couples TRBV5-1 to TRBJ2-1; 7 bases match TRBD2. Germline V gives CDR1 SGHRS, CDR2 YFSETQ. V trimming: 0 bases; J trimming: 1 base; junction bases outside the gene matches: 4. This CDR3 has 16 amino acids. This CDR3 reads CASSLVPSGSYNEQFF. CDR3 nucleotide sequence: TGCGCCAGCAGCTTGGTACCTAGCGGATCCTACAATGAGCAGTTCTTC.